The 14 T cell receptor beta chains reported below all come from one sample, sequenced in a study of CD8 T cells in Susac syndrome. A quantity of about 0.5 to 1 ug RNA underwent reverse transcription using random hexamers. TCRdb processed the immunoSEQ multiplex PCR reads anew with MiXCR; each CDR3 protein has one entry. The sample records approximately 100,000 distinct CDR3 sequences, 85% to 95% being singletons. Sequencing was carried out using CD8+ T cells from PBMCs. The receptors were sampled from a human donor in good health.

The chain carries TRBV4-3 and TRBJ1-2; 7 bases line up with TRBD1. The CDR3 sequence is 15 residues long. Germline assignment: CDR1 LGHNA and CDR2 YSLEER. With 1 base clipped from V and 7 bases from J, the junction kept 9 bases outside the gene matches. The CDR3 sequence: CASSQAKGASFGYTF. The CDR3 bases are TGCGCCAGCAGCCAAGCGAAGGGGGCCAGCTTTGGCTACACCTTC.

The chain couples TRBV20-1 to TRBJ2-6; 8 bases line up with TRBD2. Germline assignment: CDR1 DFQATT and CDR2 SNEGSKA (reference sequence). The CDR3 totals 17 residues. Unmatched junction bases numbered 7, after V lost 1 base and J lost 2 bases. CDR3 loop: CSARVVGGAPGANVLTF. The CDR3 region has the DNA TGCAGTGCTAGAGTTGTCGGGGGGGCCCCTGGGGCCAACGTCCTGACTTTC.

The J gene is TRBJ2-7, the V gene TRBV6-2 or TRBV6-3; no definite D call. The CDR3 has 10 amino acids. The V gene lost 8 bases and the J gene lost 4 bases, with 6 bases spanning the gap. Germline CDR1 reads MNHEY; CDR2 reads SVGEGT. The CDR3 nucleotides are TGTGCCAGCGGGAAGTACGAGCAGTACTTC. This translates into CASGKYEQYF.

CDR3 in amino acids: CASSLLGTSYEQYF. The DNA of the CDR3 is TGTGCCAGCAGCTTGTTGGGTACCTCCTACGAGCAGTACTTC. The chain recombines TRBV5-5 with TRBJ2-7, with D uncertain. The CDR3 has 14 amino acids. The ends were cut back, 1 base at V and 0 bases at J, with 8 bases in the middle. Per germline, CDR1 SGHKS and CDR2 YYEKEE (reference sequence).

J is TRBJ1-1 and V is TRBV20-1, with D hard to call. Trimming left V 0 bases short and J 3 bases short, with 11 bases between. Germline V gene lookup returns CDR1 DFQATT and CDR2 SNEGSKA (reference sequence). This CDR3 comprises 14 residues. CDR3 loop: CSAREGAPDTEAFF. In nucleotides, the CDR3 is TGCAGTGCTAGAGAGGGCGCACCGGACACTGAAGCTTTCTTT.

This clonotype was observed once. The rearrangement joins TRBV19 to TRBJ2-2, with D maybe TRBD2 (5 bases). CDR3 length equals 13 residues. Germline V gene sequence: CDR1 LNHDA, CDR2 SQIVND (reference sequence). Deletions cut 2 bases from V and 4 bases from J, with 5 bases between. CDR3 sequence: CASSILATGELFF. In DNA form, the CDR3 reads TGTGCCAGTAGTATACTAGCCACCGGGGAGCTGTTTTTT.

The V call is TRBV3-1, the J call TRBJ2-3, with 12 positions matching TRBD2. With 4 bases clipped from V and 4 bases from J, the junction kept 6 bases outside the gene matches. Germline V lookup: CDR1 LGHDT, CDR2 YNNKEL (reference sequence). The CDR3 length is 16 residues. The CDR3 DNA sequence: TGTGCCAGCAGCCTTCTAGCGGGAGGGAGTTCAGATACGCAGTATTTT. It yields the protein CASSLLAGGSSDTQYF.

The J gene is TRBJ1-4, the V gene TRBV19; D ambiguous. The V and J ends lost 5 bases and 0 bases respectively, with 10 bases between them. The length of the CDR3 is 15 residues. Germline lookup yields CDR1 LNHDA and CDR2 SQIVND (reference sequence). The CDR3 DNA reads TGTGCCAGTAGTTCCGTGCCTGCAACTAATGAAAAACTGTTTTTT. This translates into CASSSVPATNEKLFF. Together with reference TRBV19 and TRBJ1-4, the CDR3 gives the full variable domain: DGGITQSPKYLFRKEGQNVTLSCEQNLNHDAMYWYRQDPGQGLRLIYYSQIVNDFQKGDIAEGYSVSREKKESFPLTVTSAQKNPTAFYLCASSSVPATNEKLFFGSGTQLSVL.

The chain has TRBV6-2 or TRBV6-3 and TRBJ1-1, with D uncertain. The CDR3 has 12 amino acids. V lost 2 bases and J 7 bases, leaving 8 bases between the germline ends. CDR1 MNHEY and CDR2 SVGEGT come from the germline V gene. The CDR3 loop is CASSYAGREAFF. In DNA form, the CDR3 reads TGTGCCAGCAGTTACGCCGGTCGTGAAGCTTTCTTT.

The rearrangement links TRBV7-2 to TRBJ2-1; TRBD1 aligns across 11 bases. Germline V lookup: CDR1 SGHTA, CDR2 FQGNSA. With V trimmed by 6 bases and J by 5 bases, 6 bases remained unmatched. This CDR3 has 15 residues. The CDR3 spells CASRKDRGRHNEQFF. The CDR3 DNA sequence: TGTGCCAGCAGAAAGGACAGGGGGCGTCACAATGAGCAGTTCTTC.

V and J are TRBV5-6 and TRBJ2-4; D unresolved. Germline V gene sequence: CDR1 SGHDT, CDR2 YYEEEE. Trimming removed 4 bases from V and 2 bases from J, with 25 bases in between. The CDR3 has 19 residues. Written as DNA, the CDR3 is TGTGCCAGCAGCCCGAGGCCCCGGAACGTCAAACAATCCAAAAACATTCAGTACTTC. It yields the protein CASSPRPRNVKQSKNIQYF.

In nucleotides, the CDR3 is TGTGCCAGCAGTATGACGAACGTGAACACCGGGGAGCTGTTTTTT. Translated, it gives CASSMTNVNTGELFF. V and J are TRBV6-2 or TRBV6-3 and TRBJ2-2; no reliable D call. V lost 5 bases and J 1 base, leaving 11 bases between the germline ends. The germline gives CDR1 MNHEY, CDR2 SVGEGT. This CDR3 spans 15 amino acids.

This rearrangement joins TRBV20-1 to TRBJ2-3; TRBD2 matches 13 bases. The ends lost 3 bases at V and 2 bases at J; junction bases unmatched: 11. CDR3 length equals 18 residues. Germline lookup yields CDR1 DFQATT and CDR2 SNEGSKA (reference sequence). CDR3 amino acids: CSASPTGTSGENTDTQYF. The CDR3 region has the DNA TGCAGTGCTAGTCCCACCGGGACTAGCGGGGAGAACACAGATACGCAGTATTTT.

The table lists this clonotype with a few counts. The gene calls are TRBV20-1 and TRBJ2-7; possibly TRBD2 for D (6 bases). There are 14 residues in the CDR3. Per the germline V gene, CDR1 is DFQATT and CDR2 is SNEGSKA (reference sequence). V dropped 1 base and J dropped 7 bases, with 17 bases sitting between them. In DNA form, the CDR3 reads TGCAGTGCTAGAGTGGCGGACTACTCTGGGGAGCAGTACTTC. This codes for CSARVADYSGEQYF.